This T cell receptor beta chain derives from a study of T cells in Graves' hyperthyroidism and ophthalmopathy. Amplification targeted TCR beta CDR3 regions from RNA transcripts. Using the HTBI primer set, a first-round RT-PCR was run on the TCR CDR3. TCRdb reprocessed the multiplex PCR reads via MiXCR and lists one record per CDR3 protein. The data show about 640,000 distinct CDR3 sequences, about a fifth seen once. In germline, CDR1 is KGHDR, CDR2 SFDVKD. The CDR3 totals 18 residues. With respect to this clonotype: One end of the junction is discordant with germline, which a read error may explain.

Researchers barred patients who had uncontrolled infection, other autoimmune disease, pregnancy or lactation. Clinical symptoms, serum thyroxine, TRAb, thyroid ultrasound and orbital computed tomography informed diagnoses. Material: blood. The chain employs TRBV24-1 and TRBJ2-1; the match to TRBD2 covers 8 bases. The TCR was taken from a young man with Graves' ophthalmopathy. The CDR3 bases are TGTGCCACCAATGATTGGGCCACGGGGGGGGGGGCCTACAATGAGCAGTTCTTC. Protein product: CATNDWATGGGAYNEQFF.